This T cell receptor beta chain was retrieved from a study of T cells expressing NK-cell markers. As for the study in general: One of the eight sequenced donors was seronegative, whereas the other seven were HCMV-seropositive. General observations from the study: Whether expanded NKG2C+ T cell clones were HCMV specific stayed uncertain. The share of CD8+ T cells held by dominant NKG2C+ clonotypes was about 1.0-8% in about six donors.

The authors generated TCR beta cDNA through 5'RACE template switching with UMIs. TCRdb re-analyzed the 5' RACE reads; it lists each CDR3 protein once, without DNA. This specimen shows some 150,000 distinct CDR3 sequences; the ten leading clones hold about 12%. Note on this clonotype: No antigen is known for it.

The receptor was derived from a man aged 18 to 29 in good health. Sequencing used blood T cells: a sorted CD56 or NKG2C T cell subset, CD4+ or CD8+ T cells, or bulk PBMC T cells (not recorded which).

CDR3 sequence: CASNFRGSSYEQYF. The chain combines TRBV6-5 with TRBJ2-7. The germline CDR1 and CDR2 sequences are MNHEY and SVGAGI. The CDR3 extends over 14 amino acids.